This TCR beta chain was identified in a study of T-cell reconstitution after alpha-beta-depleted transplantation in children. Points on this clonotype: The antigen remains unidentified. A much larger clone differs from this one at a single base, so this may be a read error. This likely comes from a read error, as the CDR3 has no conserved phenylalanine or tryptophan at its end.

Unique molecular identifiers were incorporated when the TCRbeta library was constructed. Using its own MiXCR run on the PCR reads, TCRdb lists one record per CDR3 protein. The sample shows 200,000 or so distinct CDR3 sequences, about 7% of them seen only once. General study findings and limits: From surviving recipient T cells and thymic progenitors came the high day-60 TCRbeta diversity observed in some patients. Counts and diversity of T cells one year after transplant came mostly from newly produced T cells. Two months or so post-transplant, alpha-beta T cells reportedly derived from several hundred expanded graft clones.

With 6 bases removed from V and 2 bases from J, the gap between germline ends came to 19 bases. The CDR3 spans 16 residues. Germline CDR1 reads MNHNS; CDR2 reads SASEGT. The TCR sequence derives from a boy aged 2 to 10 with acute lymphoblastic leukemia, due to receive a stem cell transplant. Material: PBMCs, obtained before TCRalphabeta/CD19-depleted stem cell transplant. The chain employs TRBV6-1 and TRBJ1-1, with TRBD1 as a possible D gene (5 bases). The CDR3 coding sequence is TGTGCCAGCAGCCCCGGAGAGGGTAGGGGTAACACTGAAGCTTTCTCT. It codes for CASSPGEGRGNTEAFS.